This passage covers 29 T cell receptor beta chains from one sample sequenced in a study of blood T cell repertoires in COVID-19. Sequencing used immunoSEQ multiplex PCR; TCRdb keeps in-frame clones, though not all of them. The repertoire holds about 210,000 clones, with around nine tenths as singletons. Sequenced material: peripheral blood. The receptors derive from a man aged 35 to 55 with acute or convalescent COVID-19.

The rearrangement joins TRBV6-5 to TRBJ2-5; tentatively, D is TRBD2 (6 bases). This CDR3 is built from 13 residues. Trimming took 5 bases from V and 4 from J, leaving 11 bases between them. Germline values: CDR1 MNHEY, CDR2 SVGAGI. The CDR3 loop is CASSPRGLETQYF. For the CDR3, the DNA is TGTGCCAGCAGTCCGCGGGGTTTAGAGACCCAGTACTTC.

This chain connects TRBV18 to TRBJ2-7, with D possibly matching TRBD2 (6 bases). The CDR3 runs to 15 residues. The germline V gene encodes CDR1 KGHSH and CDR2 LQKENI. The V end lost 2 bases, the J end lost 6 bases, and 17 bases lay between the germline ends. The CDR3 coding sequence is TGTGCCAGCTCACCATCCCGGGCGGGGTTGGGCGAGCAGTACTTC. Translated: CASSPSRAGLGEQYF. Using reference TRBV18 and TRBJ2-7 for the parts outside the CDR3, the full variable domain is NAGVMQNPRHLVRRRGQEARLRCSPMKGHSHVYWYRQLPEEGLKFMVYLQKENIIDESGMPKERFSAEFPKEGPSILRIQQVVRGDSAAYFCASSPSRAGLGEQYFGPGTRLTVT.

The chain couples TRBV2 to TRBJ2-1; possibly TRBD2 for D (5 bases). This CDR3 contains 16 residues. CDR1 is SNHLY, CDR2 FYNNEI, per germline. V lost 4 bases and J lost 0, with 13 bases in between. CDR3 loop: CASSGSGSNSYNEQFF. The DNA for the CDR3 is TGTGCCAGCAGTGGATCGGGATCCAACTCCTACAATGAGCAGTTCTTC.

CDR3 sequence: CASSLFSGPRETQYF. In DNA form, the CDR3 reads TGTGCCAGCAGCTTATTTAGCGGACCGAGGGAGACCCAGTACTTC. The chain uses TRBV7-8 and TRBJ2-5; maybe TRBD2 (6 bases). Trimming took off 2 bases at V and 5 bases at J, with 15 bases between the two ends. CDR1 is SGHVS and CDR2 is FQNEAQ in the germline V gene. CDR3 length: 15 residues.

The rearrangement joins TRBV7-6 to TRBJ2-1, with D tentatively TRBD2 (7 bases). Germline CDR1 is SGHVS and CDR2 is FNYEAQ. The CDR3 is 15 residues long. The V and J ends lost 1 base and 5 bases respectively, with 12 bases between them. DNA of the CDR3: TGTGCCAGCAGCTTAGTGGGGGGGGCCGACAATGAGCAGTTCTTC. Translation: CASSLVGGADNEQFF.

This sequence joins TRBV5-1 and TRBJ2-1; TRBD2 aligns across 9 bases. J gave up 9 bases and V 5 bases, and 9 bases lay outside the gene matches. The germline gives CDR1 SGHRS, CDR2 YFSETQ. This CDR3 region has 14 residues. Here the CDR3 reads CASRLLAGVSEQFF. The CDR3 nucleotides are TGCGCCAGCAGGTTGTTAGCGGGAGTTAGTGAGCAGTTCTTC.

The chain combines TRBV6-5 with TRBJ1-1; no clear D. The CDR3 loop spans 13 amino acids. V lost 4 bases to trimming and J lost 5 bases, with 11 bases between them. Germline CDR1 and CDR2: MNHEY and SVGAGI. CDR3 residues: CASSSLSGTEAFF. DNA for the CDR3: TGTGCCAGCAGTTCCCTATCGGGTACTGAAGCTTTCTTT.

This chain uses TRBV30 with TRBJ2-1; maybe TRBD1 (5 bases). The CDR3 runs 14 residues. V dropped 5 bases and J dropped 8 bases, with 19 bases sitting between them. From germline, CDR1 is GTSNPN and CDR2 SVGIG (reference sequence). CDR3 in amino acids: CAWASKGRWDEQFF. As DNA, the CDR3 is TGTGCCTGGGCCTCGAAGGGGCGGTGGGATGAGCAGTTCTTC. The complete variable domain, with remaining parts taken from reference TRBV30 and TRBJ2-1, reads SQTIHQWPATLVQPVGSPLSLECTVEGTSNPNLYWYRQAAGRGLQLLFYSVGIGQISSEVPQNLSASRPQDRQFILSSKKLLLSDSGFYLCAWASKGRWDEQFFGPGTRLTVL.

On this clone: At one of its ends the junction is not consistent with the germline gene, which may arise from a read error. Here the CDR3 reads CASSLAPGQGLDGYTF. The CDR3 DNA reads TGTGCCAGCAGCCTAGCCCCGGGACAGGGTCTTGATGGCTACACCTTC. The rearrangement uses TRBV7-9 and TRBJ1-2, with 9 bases that match TRBD1. Germline CDR1 and CDR2: SEHNR and FQNEAQ (reference sequence). The CDR3 has 16 residues.

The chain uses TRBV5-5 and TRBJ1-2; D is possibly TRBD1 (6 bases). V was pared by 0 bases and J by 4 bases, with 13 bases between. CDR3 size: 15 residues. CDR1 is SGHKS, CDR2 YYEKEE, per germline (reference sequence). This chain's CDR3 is CASSLAAGAGYGYTF. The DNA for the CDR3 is TGTGCCAGCAGCTTGGCCGCGGGGGCAGGCTATGGCTACACCTTC.

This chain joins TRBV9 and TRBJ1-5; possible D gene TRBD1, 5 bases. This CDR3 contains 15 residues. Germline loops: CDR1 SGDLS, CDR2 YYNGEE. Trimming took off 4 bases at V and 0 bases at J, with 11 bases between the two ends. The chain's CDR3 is CASSFGTSSNQPQHF. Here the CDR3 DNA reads TGTGCCAGCAGCTTCGGGACTTCTAGCAATCAGCCCCAGCATTTT.

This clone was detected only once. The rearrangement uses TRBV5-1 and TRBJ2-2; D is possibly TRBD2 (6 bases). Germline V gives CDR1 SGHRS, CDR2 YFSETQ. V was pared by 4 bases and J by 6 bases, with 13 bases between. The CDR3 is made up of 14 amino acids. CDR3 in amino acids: CASSPTTGAGELFF. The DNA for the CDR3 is TGCGCCAGCAGCCCTACTACGGGGGCCGGGGAGCTGTTTTTT.

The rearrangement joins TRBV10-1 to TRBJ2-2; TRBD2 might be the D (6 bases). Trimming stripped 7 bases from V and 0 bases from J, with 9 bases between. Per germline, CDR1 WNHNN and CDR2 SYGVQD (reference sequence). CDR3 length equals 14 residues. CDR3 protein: CASKAGANTGELFF. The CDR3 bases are TGCGCCAGCAAAGCGGGCGCGAACACCGGGGAGCTGTTTTTT.

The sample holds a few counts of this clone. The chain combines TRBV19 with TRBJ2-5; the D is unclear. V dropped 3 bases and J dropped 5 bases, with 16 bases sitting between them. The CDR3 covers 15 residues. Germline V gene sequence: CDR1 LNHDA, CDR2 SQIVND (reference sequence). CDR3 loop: CASSITGYARETQYF. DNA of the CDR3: TGTGCCAGTAGTATTACTGGTTACGCCCGGGAGACCCAGTACTTC.

CDR3 DNA: TGTGCCAGCAGCGTCTTAGACCCTAGCGGGGGAGTGGCAGATACGCAGTATTTT. Its translation: CASSVLDPSGGVADTQYF. This chain uses TRBV9 with TRBJ2-3, with 10 bases aligning to TRBD2. With 2 bases clipped from V and 4 bases from J, the junction kept 13 bases outside the gene matches. CDR1 and CDR2 from the germline V gene are SGDLS and YYNGEE. CDR3 length equals 18 residues. The full variable domain, in which reference TRBV9 and TRBJ2-3 provide the parts outside the CDR3, is DSGVTQTPKHLITATGQRVTLRCSPRSGDLSVYWYQQSLDQGLQFLIQYYNGEERAKGNILERFSAQQFPDLHSELNLSSLELGDSALYFCASSVLDPSGGVADTQYFGPGTRLTVL.

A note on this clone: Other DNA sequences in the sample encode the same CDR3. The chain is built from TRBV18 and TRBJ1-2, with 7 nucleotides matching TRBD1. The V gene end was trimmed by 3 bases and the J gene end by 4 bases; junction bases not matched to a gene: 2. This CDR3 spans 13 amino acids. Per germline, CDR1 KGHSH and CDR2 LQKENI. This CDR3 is CASSPDRSYGYTF. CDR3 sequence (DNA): TGTGCCAGCTCACCGGACAGGTCCTATGGCTACACCTTC.

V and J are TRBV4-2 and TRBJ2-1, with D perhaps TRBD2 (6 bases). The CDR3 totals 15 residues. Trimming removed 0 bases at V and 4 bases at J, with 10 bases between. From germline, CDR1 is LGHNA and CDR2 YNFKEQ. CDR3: CASSQDPGGYNEQFF. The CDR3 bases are TGTGCCAGCAGCCAAGACCCCGGGGGATACAATGAGCAGTTCTTC.

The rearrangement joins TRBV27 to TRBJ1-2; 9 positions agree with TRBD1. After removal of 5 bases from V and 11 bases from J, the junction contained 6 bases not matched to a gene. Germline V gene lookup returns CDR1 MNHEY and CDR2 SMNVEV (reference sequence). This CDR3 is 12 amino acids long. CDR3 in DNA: TGTGCCAGCAGTACATACGGACAGGGGTACACCTTC. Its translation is CASSTYGQGYTF.

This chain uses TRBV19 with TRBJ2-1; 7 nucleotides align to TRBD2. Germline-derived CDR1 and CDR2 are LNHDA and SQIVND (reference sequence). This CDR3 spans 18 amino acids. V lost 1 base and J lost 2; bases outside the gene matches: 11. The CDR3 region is CASSIVGGRASTYNEQFF. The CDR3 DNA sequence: TGTGCCAGTAGTATAGTGGGGGGGAGGGCATCAACCTACAATGAGCAGTTCTTC.

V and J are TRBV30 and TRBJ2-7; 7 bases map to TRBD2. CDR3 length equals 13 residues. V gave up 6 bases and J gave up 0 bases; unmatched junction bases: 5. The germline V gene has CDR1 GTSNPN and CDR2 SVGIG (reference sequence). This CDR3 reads CACEAGFSYEQYF. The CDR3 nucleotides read TGTGCCTGCGAAGCGGGGTTCTCCTACGAGCAGTACTTC. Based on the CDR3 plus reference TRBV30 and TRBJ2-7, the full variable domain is SQTIHQWPATLVQPVGSPLSLECTVEGTSNPNLYWYRQAAGRGLQLLFYSVGIGQISSEVPQNLSASRPQDRQFILSSKKLLLSDSGFYLCACEAGFSYEQYFGPGTRLTVT.

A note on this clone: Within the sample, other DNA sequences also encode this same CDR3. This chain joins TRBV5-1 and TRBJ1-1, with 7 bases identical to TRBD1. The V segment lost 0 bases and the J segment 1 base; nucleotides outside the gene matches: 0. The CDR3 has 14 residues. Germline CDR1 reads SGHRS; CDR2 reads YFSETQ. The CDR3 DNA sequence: TGCGCCAGCAGCTTGGACAGGGGGAACACTGAAGCTTTCTTT. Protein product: CASSLDRGNTEAFF.

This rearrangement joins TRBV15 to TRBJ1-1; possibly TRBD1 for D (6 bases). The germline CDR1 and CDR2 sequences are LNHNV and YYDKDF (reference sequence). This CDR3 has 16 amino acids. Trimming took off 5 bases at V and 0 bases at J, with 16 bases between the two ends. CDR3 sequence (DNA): TGTGCCACCAGCGCCGGGTGGGGGGGCATGAACACTGAAGCTTTCTTT. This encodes CATSAGWGGMNTEAFF.

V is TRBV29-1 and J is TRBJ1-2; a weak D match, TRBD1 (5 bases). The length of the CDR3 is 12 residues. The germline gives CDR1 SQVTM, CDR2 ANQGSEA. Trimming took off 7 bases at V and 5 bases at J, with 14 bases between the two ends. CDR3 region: CSAGDSGYGYTF. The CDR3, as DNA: TGCAGCGCGGGAGACAGTGGGTATGGCTACACCTTC.

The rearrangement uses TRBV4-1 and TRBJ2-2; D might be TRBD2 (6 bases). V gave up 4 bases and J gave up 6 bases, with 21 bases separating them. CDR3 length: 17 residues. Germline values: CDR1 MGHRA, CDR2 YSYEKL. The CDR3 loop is CASSLLVGASGAGELFF. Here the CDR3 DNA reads TGCGCCAGCAGCCTGCTGGTAGGAGCGTCGGGGGCCGGGGAGCTGTTTTTT.

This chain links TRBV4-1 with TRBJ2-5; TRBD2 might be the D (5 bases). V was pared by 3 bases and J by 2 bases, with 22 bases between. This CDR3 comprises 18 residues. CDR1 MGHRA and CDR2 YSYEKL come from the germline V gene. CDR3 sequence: CASSQFRTGTRGQETQYF. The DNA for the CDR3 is TGCGCCAGCAGCCAGTTTCGGACGGGAACACGGGGTCAAGAGACCCAGTACTTC.

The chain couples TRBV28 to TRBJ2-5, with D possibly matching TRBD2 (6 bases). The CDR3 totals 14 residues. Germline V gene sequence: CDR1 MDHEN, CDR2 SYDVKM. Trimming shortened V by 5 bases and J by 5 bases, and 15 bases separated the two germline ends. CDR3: CASSHRGLGETQYF. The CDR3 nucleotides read TGTGCCAGCAGTCACCGGGGGTTGGGGGAGACCCAGTACTTC. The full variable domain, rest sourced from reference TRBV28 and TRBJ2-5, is DVKVTQSSRYLVKRTGEKVFLECVQDMDHENMFWYRQDPGLGLRLIYFSYDVKMKEKGDIPEGYSVSREKKERFSLILESASTNQTSMYLCASSHRGLGETQYFGPGTRLLVL.

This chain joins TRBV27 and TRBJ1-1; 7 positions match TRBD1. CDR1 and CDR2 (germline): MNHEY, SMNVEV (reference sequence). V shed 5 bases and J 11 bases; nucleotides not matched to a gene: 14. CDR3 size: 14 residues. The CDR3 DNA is TGTGCCAGCAGTCCCCTAGGAGGGGGCGAGGGTGCTTTCTTT. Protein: CASSPLGGGEGAFF.

The CDR3 protein is CASSLEQLTDTQYF. The DNA for the CDR3 is TGCGCCAGCAGCTTGGAACAGCTCACAGATACGCAGTATTTT. The V and J genes are TRBV5-1 and TRBJ2-3; D is undetermined. CDR1 and CDR2 from the germline V gene are SGHRS and YFSETQ. V lost 0 bases and J lost 2, with 7 bases in between. CDR3 length: 14 residues.

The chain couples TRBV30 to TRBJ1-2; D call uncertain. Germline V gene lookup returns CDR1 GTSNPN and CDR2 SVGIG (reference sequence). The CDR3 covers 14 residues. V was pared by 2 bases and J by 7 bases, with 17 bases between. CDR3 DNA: TGTGCCTGGAGTACCTCATCCCCGCGGGGTGGCTACACCTTC. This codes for CAWSTSSPRGGYTF. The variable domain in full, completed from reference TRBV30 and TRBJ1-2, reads SQTIHQWPATLVQPVGSPLSLECTVEGTSNPNLYWYRQAAGRGLQLLFYSVGIGQISSEVPQNLSASRPQDRQFILSSKKLLLSDSGFYLCAWSTSSPRGGYTFGSGTRLTVV.